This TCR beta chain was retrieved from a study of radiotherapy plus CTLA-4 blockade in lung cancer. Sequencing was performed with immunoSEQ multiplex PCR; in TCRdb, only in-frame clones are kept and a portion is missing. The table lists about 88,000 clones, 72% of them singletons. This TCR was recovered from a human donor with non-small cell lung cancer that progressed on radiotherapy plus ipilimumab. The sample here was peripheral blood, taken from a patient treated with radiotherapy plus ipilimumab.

The CDR3 protein is CASSVANQGEAFF. The CDR3 nucleotides read TGTGCCAGCAGCGTAGCGAATCAGGGAGAAGCTTTCTTT. The rearrangement joins TRBV9 to TRBJ1-1; D is perhaps TRBD1 (5 bases). CDR1 and CDR2 from the germline V gene are SGDLS and YYNGEE. The V and J ends lost 0 bases and 8 bases respectively, with 11 bases between them. This CDR3 comprises 13 residues. Drawing the rest from reference TRBV9 and TRBJ1-1, the complete variable domain is DSGVTQTPKHLITATGQRVTLRCSPRSGDLSVYWYQQSLDQGLQFLIQYYNGEERAKGNILERFSAQQFPDLHSELNLSSLELGDSALYFCASSVANQGEAFFGQGTRLTVV.